This T cell receptor (beta chain) came from a study of T cell changes during pregnancy in multiple sclerosis (dated by TCRdb to about 2019). Study-level background: Changes in the T cell repertoire over the course of pregnancy were examined in this study in women with multiple sclerosis.

Note on this clone: Which antigen it targets is not known. No per-base quality is available; no much larger clone lies one base away.

The library was prepared using the immunoSEQ multiplex PCR assay. This is the immuneACCESS table as TCRdb keeps it, with only in-frame sequences that have V and J called. A part of the clones is gone; compared with another copy, unresolved V genes explain less than half, and the rest is unexplained. The sample table records 75,000 to 95,000 clones; more than 85% of these occur just once. Together, the top ten hold about 1.6% of the sample. CDR1 and CDR2 are drawn from the germline V gene (reference sequence): MNHNY, SVGAGI. The CDR3 sequence holds 14 residues, the cysteine and phenylalanine included. Only the CDR3 part of the read is kept: 42 bases, read in frame from the first base. The germline V and J ends show losses of 6 bases and 7 bases respectively, and no gene match explains 9 bases of the junction.

Sequencing used peripheral blood, obtained in the first trimester of pregnancy. Here the chain combines TRBV6-6 and TRBJ1-2, and 9 junction bases match TRBD1. This TCR derives from a female donor with multiple sclerosis, enrolled in a pregnancy study. The DNA reads TGTGCCAGCAGGGACAGGGGAAAGGCGTCTGGCTACACCTTC. It specifies CASRDRGKASGYTF.